Listed here is a single T cell receptor beta chain. Its antigen is currently not known. It has no much larger one-base neighbor in the sample; base qualities were not kept. Counted from cysteine to phenylalanine, this CDR3 has 15 amino acids. Left in the record is the CDR3 DNA by itself, 45 bases read in frame from the first base. V is pared back by 0 bases and J by 9 bases, with 18 bases lying between the germline termini. The germline V gene gives CDR1 as MNHNS and CDR2 as SASEGT. The cohort comprised some 680 healthy bone marrow donors. At the time of sampling, all cohort members were nominally healthy, though unrecorded immune exposures were likely present. The donor was CMV seronegative and belonged to the group of 320 or so seronegative cohort members. Each donor provided a peripheral blood sample, and peripheral blood mononuclear cells were used for TCR beta sequencing. The Qiagen DNeasy Blood Extraction Kit was used to extract genomic DNA from the blood cell samples.

The data originate from a study of cytomegalovirus exposure and HLA in healthy donors (dated by TCRdb to about 2017). In the study overall: In an earlier analysis of under 600 of the donors, 276 Gb of sequence data and 117 million unique TCR beta sequences from roughly 190 million T cells were reported. Roughly 300 gigabases of sequencing data and 78 million or so unique TCR sequences were included in an early release covering 550 to 650 HLA-typed donors. The genetic ancestry cluster associated with self-reported Caucasian donors included 81% of the 300 to 450 genotyped donors. The aim of the study was to test whether cataloging public T cell receptors could identify signatures of past pathogen exposure. The study profiled the T cell repertoires of approximately 700 subjects by immunosequencing and related them to cytomegalovirus serostatus. A separate validation cohort of roughly 130 different subjects was used in addition to the roughly 720-subject first cohort. To predict cytomegalovirus infection status, the study combined high-throughput TCR immunosequencing, statistical association of individual TCRs with disease status, and machine learning. A later analysis re-analyzed previously published TCR beta repertoires from roughly 600 donors and added high-resolution HLA genotyping to study TCR occurrence patterns. The later analysis used no new phenotypic data to find candidate immune exposures, relying instead on TCR beta sequences and their occurrence across donors. An earlier analysis of 587 of the donors applied high-throughput TCR beta sequencing to assess whether each TCR beta V gene segment acted as functional or pseudogenic. Donor age, sex, ethnicity and CMV serostatus were compiled alongside the repertoire data. A later genetic analysis took genome-wide SNP genotypes for 398 of the 666 donors and used that subset as a discovery cohort. Every discovery cohort repertoire had been produced on one sequencing platform. Both class I and class II loci were covered by HLA typing, at four-digit resolution. The number of donors typed differed by locus, with about 620-630 for A, B, C, DRB1 and DQB1, around 560 for DQA1, 600 to 610 for DPA1, and around 430 for DPB1. Because of strong linkage in the cohort, five DR-DQ haplotypes were treated as single units for association and clustering. On average, roughly 200,000 unique TCR beta nucleotide sequences were sequenced per donor among some 430 genotyped donors of the cohort, with roughly 18% of those sequences being non-productive.

Library generation was performed with the immunoSEQ multiplex PCR assay. For the multiplex PCR, a mixture combining 60 forward primers for TCR Vbeta segments and 13 reverse primers for TCR Jbeta segments was used. Amplification of the CDR3 region of rearranged TCR beta genes was performed with a multiplex PCR assay on genomic DNA. The amplified TCR beta libraries were sequenced on the Illumina HiSeq System as 87-base-pair reads. The authors' analysis ran thus. In a later analysis, some 80 million unique TCR beta chains were counted across the roughly 700 repertoires, and roughly 11 million of these chains were shared by at least two donors. Raw reads were error-corrected and collapsed into unique sequences with a nearest-neighbor algorithm that merged closely related sequences to remove PCR and sequencing errors. CDR3 sequences were aligned to IMGT reference sequences to assign V, D and J gene segments. For a sequence to be retained, a match of at least six nucleotides was required to both a V gene segment and a J gene segment. Rearrangements were classified as productive when the CDR3 lacked stop codons and remained in frame with V and J, and all other rearrangements were classified as non-productive. Following IMGT convention, CDR3 was defined as the stretch from the second conserved V-encoded cysteine to the conserved J-encoded phenylalanine. The earlier analysis of 587 of the donors excluded sequences that lacked an unambiguous match to a single V gene segment. An earlier analysis of 587 of the donors classified V segments as functional when productive rearrangements were above 56.7% and as segregating when the standard deviation between donors was above 5%. A statistical classification framework was built to diagnose cytomegalovirus status from the catalog of TCR beta chain sequences. V and J gene assignment, in a later analysis, came from comparing TCR nucleotide sequences with IMGT/GENE-DB human TR gene sequences. The TCRdist pipeline was used in a later analysis to assign CDR3 sequences and most-parsimonious VDJ recombination scenarios. A later analysis defined each TCR beta chain by its CDR3 amino acid sequence plus V-gene family, and excluded reads lacking a unique V-gene family. As a way to deal with suspected cross-contamination and a sequencing artifact, a later analysis dropped 592 nucleotide sequences that were highly shared and had low generation probability. A later analysis calculated a clonal expansion index for each public chain from normalized within-repertoire ranks of inferred template counts. In a later analysis, generation probabilities were computed with a VDJ recombination model fitted to out-of-frame rearrangements, and the resulting probabilities were checked against IGoR. A later analysis scored TCR-TCR, TCR-HLA and TCR-CMV co-occurrence with hypergeometric tests, applying a repertoire-size bias correction to TCR pairs. False discovery rates were estimated in a later analysis by permuting HLA or CMV assignments 20 times. In a later analysis, co-occurring TCRs were grouped using DBSCAN, with TCRdist sequence similarity added in when clustering inside HLA-allele-positive subsets. Co-occurrence clustering excluded repertoires with fewer than 30,000 or more than 120,000 public chains, plus five with anomalous nucleotide sharing. Imported from immuneACCESS, the table was reduced by TCRdb to in-frame sequences with V and J called. These copies leave out some clones; in studies compared against another copy, an unresolved V gene accounts for under half, and the cause of the remainder is not known. D and trimming come from the DNA, and the V and J calls and clone size come from that table. This sample gives roughly 80,000 clones in total; around three quarters of them show up just once. The ten largest account for 0.8% to 1.1% of the sample.

What the research found in general, with its limitations: It was suggested by the authors that the approach could potentially be generalized to other disease states and immunological phenotypes. Linkage disequilibrium might explain the correlated functional status among segregating V segments, but an unknown experimental factor could not be ruled out. Presence/absence analyses assumed roughly uniform sequencing depth across donors, an assumption that may not hold. A further reported finding was that TCR beta sequences accurately predicted the HLA-A and HLA-B alleles for most subjects in the first cohort. Most CMV-associated TCR beta chains appeared to be HLA-restricted in a later analysis, and the HLA associations seemed to be driven largely by CMV exposure. Compared with the roughly 700-donor mean, donors in an Asian-associated ancestry cluster had fewer N-insertions in productive TCRs, according to a later genetic analysis. In this cohort, only TCR beta chains were sequenced, and detectable features were limited by the absence of alpha or paired-chain data. In an earlier analysis of around 500 of the donors, most TCR beta V segments appeared in productive rearrangements about 90% or about 30% of the time, broadly matching IMGT annotations. A later genetic analysis associated a missense DCLRE1C variant with V-gene and J-gene trimming of TCR beta chains, and an independent cohort replicated the association. The study gave a list of some 150 TCR beta chains associated with cytomegalovirus. According to a later analysis, parvovirus B19, influenza, CMV and Epstein-Barr virus appeared linked to several top co-occurrence clusters. Over 15 rarely observed V segments, including chromosome 9 orphons, were excluded from the earlier analysis of some 590 of the donors because counts were too low. In vitro tests confirmed that a few of the cytomegalovirus-associated TCR beta chains recognize cytomegalovirus antigens. The sequencing pipeline was judged likely to have produced a cluster of highly shared sequence variants as a technical artifact. Across donors, most TCR sequences were observed very rarely, whereas some public TCRs were present in many individuals. The classifier was reported to diagnose cytomegalovirus status with high specificity and sensitivity in both the original and validation cohorts. Because some donors lacked HLA typing at each locus, the association tests relied only on the typed subset. A later analysis found that TCR association rates varied across HLA loci, with DRB1 alleles showing the most associated TCRs and HLA-C alleles the fewest. Immune exposure information for the cohort was limited to CMV serostatus. Assigning TCR associations to individual alleles was difficult when HLA alleles, especially DR and DQ, strongly co-occurred. Some IMGT-functional V segments, including TRBV6-2 and TRBV6-3, could not be distinguished by the 87-base-pair reads and were therefore excluded. In a later analysis, HLA-associated TCR beta chains showed more clonal expansion and lower generation probabilities than non-associated chains that were equally common. A later analysis associated about 16,000 TCR beta sequences with specific HLA alleles at a false discovery rate of 0.05.

Recombination joined TRBV6-1 with TRBJ2-7; a tentative D call is TRBD2 (6 bases match). Sequencing was performed on PBMCs. The clonotype originates from a male donor in good health and CMV-seronegative. The DNA sequence is given as TGTGCCAGCAGTGAAGCGCCCGGGAGTGCTTCTGTGCAGTACTTC. This encodes CASSEAPGSASVQYF.